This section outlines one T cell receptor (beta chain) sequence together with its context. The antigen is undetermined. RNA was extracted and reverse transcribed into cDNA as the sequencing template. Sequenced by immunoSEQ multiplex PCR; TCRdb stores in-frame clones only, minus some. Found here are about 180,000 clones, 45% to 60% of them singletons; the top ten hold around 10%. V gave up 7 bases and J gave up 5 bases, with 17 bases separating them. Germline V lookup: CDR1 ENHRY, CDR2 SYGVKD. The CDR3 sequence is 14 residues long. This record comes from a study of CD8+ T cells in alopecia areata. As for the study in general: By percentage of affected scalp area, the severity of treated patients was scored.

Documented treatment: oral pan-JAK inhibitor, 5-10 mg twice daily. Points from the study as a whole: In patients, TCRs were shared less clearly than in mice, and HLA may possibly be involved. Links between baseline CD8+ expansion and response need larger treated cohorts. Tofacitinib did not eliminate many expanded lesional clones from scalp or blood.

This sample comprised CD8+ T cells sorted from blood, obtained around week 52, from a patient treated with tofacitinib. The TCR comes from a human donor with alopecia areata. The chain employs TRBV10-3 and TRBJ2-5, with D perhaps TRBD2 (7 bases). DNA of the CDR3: TGTGCCATCAATCCCGGGGGGCTTCGGGAGACCCAGTACTTC. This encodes CAINPGGLRETQYF.